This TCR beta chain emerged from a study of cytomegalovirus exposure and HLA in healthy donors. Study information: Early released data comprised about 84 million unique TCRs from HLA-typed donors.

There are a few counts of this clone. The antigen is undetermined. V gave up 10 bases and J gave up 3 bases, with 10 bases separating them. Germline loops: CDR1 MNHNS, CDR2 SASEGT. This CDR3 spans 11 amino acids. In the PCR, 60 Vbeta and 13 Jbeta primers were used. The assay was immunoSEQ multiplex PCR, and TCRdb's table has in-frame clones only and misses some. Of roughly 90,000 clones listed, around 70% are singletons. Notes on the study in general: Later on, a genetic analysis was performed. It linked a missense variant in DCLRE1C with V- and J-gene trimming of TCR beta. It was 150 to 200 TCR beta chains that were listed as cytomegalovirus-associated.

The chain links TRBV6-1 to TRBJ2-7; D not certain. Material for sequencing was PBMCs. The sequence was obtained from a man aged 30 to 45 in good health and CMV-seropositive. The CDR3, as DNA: TGTGCCACCCTTGTAGACTACGAGCAGTACTTC. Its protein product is CATLVDYEQYF.